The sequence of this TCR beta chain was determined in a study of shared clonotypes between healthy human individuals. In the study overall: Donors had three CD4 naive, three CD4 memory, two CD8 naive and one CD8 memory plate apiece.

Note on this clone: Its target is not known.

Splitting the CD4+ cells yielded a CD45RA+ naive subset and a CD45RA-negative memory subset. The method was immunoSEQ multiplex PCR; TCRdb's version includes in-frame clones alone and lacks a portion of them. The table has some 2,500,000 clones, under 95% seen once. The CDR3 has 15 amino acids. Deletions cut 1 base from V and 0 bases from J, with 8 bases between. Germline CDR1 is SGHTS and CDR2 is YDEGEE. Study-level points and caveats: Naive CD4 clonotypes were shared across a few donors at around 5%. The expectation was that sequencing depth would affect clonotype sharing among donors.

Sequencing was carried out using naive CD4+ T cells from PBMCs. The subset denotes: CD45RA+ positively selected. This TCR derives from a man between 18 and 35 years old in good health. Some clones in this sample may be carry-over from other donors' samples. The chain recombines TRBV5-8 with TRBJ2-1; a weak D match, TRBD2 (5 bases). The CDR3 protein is CASSLTGNSYNEQFF. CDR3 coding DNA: TGTGCCAGCAGCTTGACGGGGAACTCCTACAATGAGCAGTTCTTC.